The following is a T cell receptor (beta chain) sequence with its context. The source of the sample is a study of blood T cell repertoires in COVID-19. As for the study in general: Sites in the United States, Italy and Spain provided acute and convalescent COVID-19 samples. T cells, B-cell-depleted T cells, or PBMCs supplied cDNA or gDNA.

In the study's own analysis: Estimates of nucleated cell counts were drawn from the amplification of reference gene primers. The assay was immunoSEQ multiplex PCR, and TCRdb's table has in-frame clones only and misses some. Clonal size and the V and J genes are those of that table, whereas D and trimming came from the DNA. Here the sample spans around 250,000 clones, roughly nine tenths being singletons. V shed 4 bases and J shed 1 base, with 7 bases lying between them. CDR1 is MGHDK, CDR2 SYGVNS, per germline. The CDR3 is made up of 13 amino acids. Sequences were obtained from peripheral blood. The clonotype originates from a man between 60 and 75 years old with acute or convalescent COVID-19. The chain carries TRBV25-1 and TRBJ1-1; D is unclear. The CDR3 is CASSAFPNTEAFF. The DNA of the CDR3 is TGTGCCAGCAGTGCTTTTCCGAACACTGAAGCTTTCTTT.